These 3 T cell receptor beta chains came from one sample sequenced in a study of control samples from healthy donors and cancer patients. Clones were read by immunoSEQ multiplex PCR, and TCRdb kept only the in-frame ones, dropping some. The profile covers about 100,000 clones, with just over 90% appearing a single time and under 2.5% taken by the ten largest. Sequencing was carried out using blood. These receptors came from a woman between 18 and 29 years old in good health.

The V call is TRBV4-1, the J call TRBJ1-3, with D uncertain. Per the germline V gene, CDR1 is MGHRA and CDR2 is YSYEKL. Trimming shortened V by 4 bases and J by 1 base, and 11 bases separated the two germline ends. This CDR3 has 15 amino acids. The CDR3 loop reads CASSPPGRSGNTIYF. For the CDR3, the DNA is TGCGCCAGCAGCCCCCCTGGGAGATCTGGAAACACCATATATTTT.

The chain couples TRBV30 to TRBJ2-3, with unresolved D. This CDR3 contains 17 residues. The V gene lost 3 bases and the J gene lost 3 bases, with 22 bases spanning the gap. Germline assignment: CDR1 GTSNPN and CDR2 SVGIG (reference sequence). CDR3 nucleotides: TGTGCCTGGAGAATTGGCAGGCCCCATGGGTCAACAGATACGCAGTATTTT. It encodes CAWRIGRPHGSTDTQYF.

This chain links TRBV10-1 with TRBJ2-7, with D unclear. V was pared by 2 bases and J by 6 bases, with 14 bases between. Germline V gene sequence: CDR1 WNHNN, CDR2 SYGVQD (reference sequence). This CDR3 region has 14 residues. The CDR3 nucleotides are TGCGCCAGCAGTGAGGGTAGGCTTCCGTCCGAGCAGTACTTC. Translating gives CASSEGRLPSEQYF.